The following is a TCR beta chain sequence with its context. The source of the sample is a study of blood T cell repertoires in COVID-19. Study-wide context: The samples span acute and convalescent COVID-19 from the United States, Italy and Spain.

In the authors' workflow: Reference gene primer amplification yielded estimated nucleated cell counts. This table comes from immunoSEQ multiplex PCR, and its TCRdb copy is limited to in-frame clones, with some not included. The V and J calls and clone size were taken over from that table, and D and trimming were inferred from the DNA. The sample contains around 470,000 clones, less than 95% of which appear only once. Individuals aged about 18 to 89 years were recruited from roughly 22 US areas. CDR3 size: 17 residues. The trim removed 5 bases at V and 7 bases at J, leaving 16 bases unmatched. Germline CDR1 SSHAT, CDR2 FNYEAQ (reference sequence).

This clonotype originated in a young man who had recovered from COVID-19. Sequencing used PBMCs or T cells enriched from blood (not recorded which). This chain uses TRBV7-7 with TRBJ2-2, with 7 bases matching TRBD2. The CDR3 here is CASSPLPGGLLNGELFF. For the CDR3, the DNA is TGTGCCAGCAGCCCCCTGCCGGGGGGACTCCTTAACGGGGAGCTGTTTTTT.